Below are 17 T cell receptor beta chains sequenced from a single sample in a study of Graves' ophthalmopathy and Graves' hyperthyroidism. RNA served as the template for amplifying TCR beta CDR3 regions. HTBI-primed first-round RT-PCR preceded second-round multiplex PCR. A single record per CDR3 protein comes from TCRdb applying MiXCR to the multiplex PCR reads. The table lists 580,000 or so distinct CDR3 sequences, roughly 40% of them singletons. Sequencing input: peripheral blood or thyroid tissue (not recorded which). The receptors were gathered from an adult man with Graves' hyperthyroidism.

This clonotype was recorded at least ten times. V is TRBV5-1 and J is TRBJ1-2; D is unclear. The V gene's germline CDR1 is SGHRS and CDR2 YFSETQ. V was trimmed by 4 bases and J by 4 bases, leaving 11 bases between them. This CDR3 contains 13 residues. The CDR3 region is CASSPDGVYGYTF. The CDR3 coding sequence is TGCGCCAGCAGCCCCGACGGGGTCTATGGCTACACCTTC.

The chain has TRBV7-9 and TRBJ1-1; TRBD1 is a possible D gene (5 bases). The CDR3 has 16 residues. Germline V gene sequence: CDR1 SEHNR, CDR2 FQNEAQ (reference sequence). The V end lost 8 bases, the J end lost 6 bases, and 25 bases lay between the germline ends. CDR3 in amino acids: CASSSAAQAQQSEAFF. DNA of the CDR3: TGTGCCAGCTCATCAGCCGCACAGGCCCAGCAATCTGAAGCTTTCTTT.

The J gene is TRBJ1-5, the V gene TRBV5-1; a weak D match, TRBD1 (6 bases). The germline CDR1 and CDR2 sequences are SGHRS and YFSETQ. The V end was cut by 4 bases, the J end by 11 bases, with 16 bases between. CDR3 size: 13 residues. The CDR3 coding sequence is TGCGCCAGCAGCCTAGCGGGGGCAGAGACCCAGCATTTT. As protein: CASSLAGAETQHF.

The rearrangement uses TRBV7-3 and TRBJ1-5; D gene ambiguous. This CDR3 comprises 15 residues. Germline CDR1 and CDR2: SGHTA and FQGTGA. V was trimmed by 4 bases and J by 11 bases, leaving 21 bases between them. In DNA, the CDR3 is TGTGCCAGCAGCTCCTATAGCGGGAGTGGAAAGACCCAGCATTTT. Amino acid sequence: CASSSYSGSGKTQHF.

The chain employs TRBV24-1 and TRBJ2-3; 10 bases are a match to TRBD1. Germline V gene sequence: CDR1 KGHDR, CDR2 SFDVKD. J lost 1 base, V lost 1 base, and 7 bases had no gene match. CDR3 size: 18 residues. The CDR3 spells CATSDLPAGTGGTDTQYF. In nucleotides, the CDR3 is TGTGCCACCAGTGATTTACCCGCCGGGACAGGGGGCACAGATACGCAGTATTTT.

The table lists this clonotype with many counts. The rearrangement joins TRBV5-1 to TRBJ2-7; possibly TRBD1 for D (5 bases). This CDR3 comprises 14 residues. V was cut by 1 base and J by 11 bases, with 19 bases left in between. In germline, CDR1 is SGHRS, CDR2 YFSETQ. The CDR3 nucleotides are TGCGCCAGCAGCTTGTCAGGGCCGGAAAGTGAGGAGTACTTC. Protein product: CASSLSGPESEEYF.

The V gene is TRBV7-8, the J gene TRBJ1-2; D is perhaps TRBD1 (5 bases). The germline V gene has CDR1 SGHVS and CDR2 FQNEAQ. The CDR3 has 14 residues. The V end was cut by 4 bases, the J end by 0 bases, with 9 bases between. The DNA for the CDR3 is TGTGCCAGCAGCTCAAGACAGACTAACTATGGCTACACCTTC. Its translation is CASSSRQTNYGYTF.

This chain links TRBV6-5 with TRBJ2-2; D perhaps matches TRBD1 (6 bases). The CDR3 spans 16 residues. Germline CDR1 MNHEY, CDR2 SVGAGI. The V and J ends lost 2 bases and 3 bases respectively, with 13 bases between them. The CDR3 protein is CASSYPGVWDTGELFF. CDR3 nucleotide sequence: TGTGCCAGCAGTTACCCAGGGGTTTGGGACACCGGGGAGCTGTTTTTT.

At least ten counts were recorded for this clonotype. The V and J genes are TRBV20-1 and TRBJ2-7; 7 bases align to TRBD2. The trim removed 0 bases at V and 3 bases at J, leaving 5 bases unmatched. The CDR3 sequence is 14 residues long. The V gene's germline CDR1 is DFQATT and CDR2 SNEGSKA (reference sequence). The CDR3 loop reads CSARDSGFLYEQYF. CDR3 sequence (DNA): TGCAGTGCTAGAGATAGCGGGTTCCTCTACGAGCAGTACTTC.

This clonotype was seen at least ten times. CDR3 loop: CAISESPGGRTGELFF. Here the CDR3 DNA reads TGTGCCATCAGTGAGTCGCCAGGGGGTAGGACCGGGGAGCTGTTTTTT. The V gene is TRBV10-3, the J gene TRBJ2-2; 7 bases align to TRBD1. Germline loops: CDR1 ENHRY, CDR2 SYGVKD. The CDR3 is made up of 16 amino acids. The junction had 6 bases not matched to a gene; V was cut back by 0 bases and J by 5 bases.

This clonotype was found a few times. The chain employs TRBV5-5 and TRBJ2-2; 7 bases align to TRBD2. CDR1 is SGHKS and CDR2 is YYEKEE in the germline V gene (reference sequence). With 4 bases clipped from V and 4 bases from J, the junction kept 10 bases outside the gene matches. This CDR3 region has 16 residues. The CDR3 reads CASSPPLAKFTGELFF. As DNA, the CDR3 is TGTGCCAGCAGCCCGCCACTAGCGAAGTTCACCGGGGAGCTGTTTTTT.

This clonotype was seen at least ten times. DNA for the CDR3: TGTGCCAGCAGTTTAAGGACAGGGAACCAAGAGACCCAGTACTTC. It codes for CASSLRTGNQETQYF. This sequence joins TRBV28 and TRBJ2-5, with 8 bases matching TRBD1. The CDR3 consists of 15 residues. Germline values: CDR1 MDHEN, CDR2 SYDVKM. V was pared by 2 bases and J by 0 bases, with 2 bases of the junction left unmatched.

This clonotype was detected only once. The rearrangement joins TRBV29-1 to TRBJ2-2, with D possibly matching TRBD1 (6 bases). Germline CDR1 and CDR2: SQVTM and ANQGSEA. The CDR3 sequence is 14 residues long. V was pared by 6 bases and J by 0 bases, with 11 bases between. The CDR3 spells CSVDAGANTGELFF. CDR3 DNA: TGCAGCGTCGATGCAGGGGCGAACACCGGGGAGCTGTTTTTT.

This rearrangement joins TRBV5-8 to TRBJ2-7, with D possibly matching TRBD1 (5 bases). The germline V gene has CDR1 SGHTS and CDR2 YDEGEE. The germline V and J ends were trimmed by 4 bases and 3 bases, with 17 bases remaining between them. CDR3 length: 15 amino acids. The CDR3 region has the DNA TGTGCCAGCAGCCCGACCCCTACAGGAGTCTACGAGCAGTACTTC. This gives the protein CASSPTPTGVYEQYF. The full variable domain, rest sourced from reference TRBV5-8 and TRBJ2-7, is EAGVTQSPTHLIKTRGQQATLRCSPISGHTSVYWYQQALGLGLQFLLWYDEGEERNRGNFPPRFSGRQFPNYSSELNVNALELEDSALYLCASSPTPTGVYEQYFGPGTRLTVT.

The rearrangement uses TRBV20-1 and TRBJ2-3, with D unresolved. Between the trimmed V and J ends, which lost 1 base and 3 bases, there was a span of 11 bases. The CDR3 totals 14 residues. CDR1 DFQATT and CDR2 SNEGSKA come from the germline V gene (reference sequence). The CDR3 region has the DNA TGCAGTGCTAGAGCTGAGCAGGCGACAGATACGCAGTATTTT. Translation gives CSARAEQATDTQYF.

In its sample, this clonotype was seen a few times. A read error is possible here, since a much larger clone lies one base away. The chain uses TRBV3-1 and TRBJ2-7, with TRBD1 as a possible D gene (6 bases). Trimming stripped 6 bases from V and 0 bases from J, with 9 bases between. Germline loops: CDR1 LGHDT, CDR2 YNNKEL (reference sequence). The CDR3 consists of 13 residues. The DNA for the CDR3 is TGTGCCAGCAGTCGGGACATCTCCTACGAGCAGTACTTC. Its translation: CASSRDISYEQYF.

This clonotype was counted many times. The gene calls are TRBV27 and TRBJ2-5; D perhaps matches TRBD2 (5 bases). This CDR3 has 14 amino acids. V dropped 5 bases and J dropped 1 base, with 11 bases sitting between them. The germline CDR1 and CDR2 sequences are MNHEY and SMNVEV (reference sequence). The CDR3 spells CASSPVRVQETQYF. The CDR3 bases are TGTGCCAGCAGTCCCGTGAGGGTCCAAGAGACCCAGTACTTC.